The clone carrying this TCR beta chain has only a few counts. This record comes from a study of OX40 agonist ivuxolimab in advanced cancers. CDR1 is SEHNR and CDR2 is FQNEAQ in the germline V gene (reference sequence). The CDR3 has 15 residues. The ends lost 1 base at V and 5 bases at J; junction bases unmatched: 5. The table came from immunoSEQ multiplex PCR; TCRdb's copy has only in-frame clones and leaves some out. The repertoire includes 15,000 to 20,000 clones, roughly four fifths of them detected once, and about 27% sits in the top ten. Here the sequenced sample was CD4+ or CD8+ T cells sorted from blood, taken in a trial of the OX40 agonist ivuxolimab. The chain combines TRBV7-9 with TRBJ2-3; 8 bases are shared with TRBD2. The receptor comes from an adult with an advanced solid tumor such as melanoma, head and neck, liver or kidney cancer. The CDR3 sequence is CASSLGAGGEDTQYF. For the CDR3, the DNA is TGTGCCAGCAGCTTAGGGGCGGGAGGAGAAGATACGCAGTATTTT. The full variable domain, with the rest looked up from reference TRBV7-9 and TRBJ2-3, is DTGVSQNPRHKITKRGQNVTFRCDPISEHNRLYWYRQTLGQGPEFLTYFQNEAQLEKSRLLSDRFSAERPKGSFSTLEIQRTEQGDSAMYLCASSLGAGGEDTQYFGPGTRLTVL.